This TCR beta chain was retrieved from a study of T-cell memory formation after mild COVID-19. The overall study: In these data, TCR clusters were largely donor specific. Points from the study as a whole: Whereas later expanders leaned CD4+, clones contracting day 15 to 85 showed a balanced CD4/CD8 makeup.

J was trimmed by 7 bases and V by 0 bases; bases with no gene match: 3. Germline lookup yields CDR1 MNHEY and CDR2 SVGAGI. This CDR3 has 15 residues. This clonotype was seen a few times. Its antigen is not known. TCRdb reanalysed the 5' RACE reads using MiXCR and keeps one entry per CDR3 protein. In the table there are 240,000 or so distinct CDR3 sequences, roughly 9.4% of which are singletons. This rearrangement joins TRBV6-5 to TRBJ1-4; TRBD1 matches at 9 bases. The sequence was collected from a man between 18 and 29 years old who had mild COVID-19 (a few samples of this study predate the infection). Cell type and time point are not known. Input material: PBMCs or a T cell subset sorted from them (not recorded which). CDR3 in amino acids: CASSYSGTGLEKLFF. The CDR3 coding sequence is TGTGCCAGCAGTTACTCCGGGACAGGGCTTGAAAAACTGTTTTTT.